The 7 T cell receptor beta chains below come from one sample, sequenced in a study of Ad26.COV2.S vaccination and SARS-CoV-2 variants. TCRdb's table, derived via immunoSEQ multiplex PCR, lists solely in-frame clones and lacks some. The profile shows some 500,000 clones, 75% to 90% of them singletons. The treatment was: around 19 received Ad26.COV2.S at low or high dose, single or two shots; about 5 received placebo; per-sample allocation not given. It was on day 63 after the first vaccine or placebo injection that samples were taken. Material: peripheral blood, obtained in a trial of Ad26.COV2.S vaccine versus placebo. Receptor source: a person aged 18-65 years who received the Ad26.COV2.S COVID-19 vaccine or a placebo.

The rearrangement uses TRBV6-5 and TRBJ1-2; D unresolved. The length of the CDR3 is 14 residues. The V and J ends lost 6 bases and 5 bases respectively, with 16 bases between them. Germline V gene sequence: CDR1 MNHEY, CDR2 SVGAGI. DNA for the CDR3: TGTGCCAGCAGACCCCAAGGGTCCGGGTATGGCTACACCTTC. This encodes CASRPQGSGYGYTF.

This chain joins TRBV11-3 and TRBJ1-1; a possible D gene is TRBD1 (6 bases). V lost 0 bases and J 10 bases, leaving 12 bases between the germline ends. Germline V gene data show CDR1 as SGHNT and CDR2 as YENEEA. The CDR3 contains 13 residues. The CDR3 nucleotides are TGTGCCAGCAGCTTAGAATCAGGGGTGGGAGCTTTCTTT. This encodes CASSLESGVGAFF. Full variable domain (outside the CDR3, taken from reference TRBV11-3 and TRBJ1-1): EAGVVQSPRYKIIEKKQPVAFWCNPISGHNTLYWYLQNLGQGPELLIRYENEEAVDDSQLPKDRFSAERLKGVDSTLKIQPAELGDSAVYLCASSLESGVGAFFGQGTRLTVV.

The chain uses TRBV14 and TRBJ1-5, with D unresolved. V lost 1 base to trimming and J lost 7 bases, with 8 bases between them. Germline V gene data show CDR1 as SGHDN and CDR2 as FVKESK. This CDR3 is built from 13 residues. The CDR3 reads CASSQGHGQPQHF. In nucleotides, the CDR3 is TGTGCCAGCAGCCAAGGGCACGGGCAGCCCCAGCATTTT.

V and J are TRBV6-2 or TRBV6-3 and TRBJ2-5; tentatively, D is TRBD1 or TRBD2 (5 bases each). CDR1 is MNHEY and CDR2 is SVGEGT in the germline V gene. The CDR3 extends over 15 amino acids. V dropped 3 bases and J dropped 2 bases, with 13 bases sitting between them. The DNA for the CDR3 is TGTGCCAGCAGTTATTCCGGGGCCGGGCAAGAGACCCAGTACTTC. As protein: CASSYSGAGQETQYF.

The V gene is TRBV5-4, the J gene TRBJ1-6, with no clear D. V lost 6 bases and J 0 bases, leaving 13 bases between the germline ends. From germline, CDR1 is SGHNT and CDR2 YYREEE (reference sequence). The CDR3 is 16 residues long. The CDR3 DNA reads as TGTGCCAGCAAGGAAGGGCCGAGCTCCTATAATTCACCCCTCCACTTT. Protein sequence: CASKEGPSSYNSPLHF.

This clone was seen more than once but under ten times. The gene calls are TRBV4-2 and TRBJ1-2; D is ambiguous. Trimming pared 2 bases from V and 7 bases from J, leaving 17 bases between. This CDR3 spans 15 amino acids. Germline V lookup: CDR1 LGHNA, CDR2 YNFKEQ. The CDR3 DNA is TGTGCCAGCAGCCAACTTACCTCTGGCGTGGGTGGCTACACCTTC. As protein: CASSQLTSGVGGYTF.

The V and J genes are TRBV7-2 and TRBJ2-7; D may be TRBD2 (5 bases). The germline CDR1 and CDR2 sequences are SGHTA and FQGNSA. V dropped 1 base and J dropped 0 bases, with 10 bases sitting between them. This CDR3 is built from 15 residues. The CDR3 is CASSLGRYGSYEQYV. In DNA, the CDR3 is TGTGCCAGCAGCTTAGGGAGGTACGGCTCCTACGAGCAGTACGTC.